The T cell receptor (beta chain) under discussion was sequenced for a study of yellow fever vaccine responses in identical twins (dated 2018 in TCRdb). At the level of the whole study: In the study, vaccine-responding T cell clones were precisely tracked in identical twins.

Libraries were built with RT-PCR. Sequenced on an Illumina HiSeq 2500. TCRdb took the public reads, trimmed them with fastp at Q25, ran MiXCR for clone calling and kept in-frame beta chains. Rows with one shared CDR3 protein collapse into an entry with the most common genes and DNA. This sample holds 9,800 or so distinct CDR3 sequences; roughly 84% were observed only once. The ten largest account for roughly 2% of the sample. What the authors observed across the whole study: According to the authors, the vaccine-induced T cell response in identical twins seemed to be partly convergent and partly specific to each individual.

CDR1 and CDR2, per the germline V gene, are KGHSH and LQKENI. From the cysteine through the phenylalanine, the CDR3 covers 14 amino acids. CDR3 DNA is the only sequence kept; it has 42 bases, read in frame from the first base. V lost 3 bases and J lost 6 bases, and the count of bases not matched to a germline gene is 4. Worth noting for this clonotype: The antigen this receptor binds is unknown. No quality values exist for individual bases; no much larger clone is one base distant.

The TCR was taken from a woman between 18 and 29 years old who received the yellow fever vaccine. Donor details come from another sample of the same person, matched by shared clones. Sequenced here: T cells from blood (PBMCs), unsorted or a sorted subset (not recorded which), sampled before or after yellow fever vaccination (not recorded which). The chain is encoded by TRBV18 joined to TRBJ2-4, and 8 bases in between align with TRBD1. The CDR3 region reads CASSPPGQANIQYF. The DNA reads TGTGCCAGCTCACCGCCGGGACAGGCAAACATTCAGTACTTC.